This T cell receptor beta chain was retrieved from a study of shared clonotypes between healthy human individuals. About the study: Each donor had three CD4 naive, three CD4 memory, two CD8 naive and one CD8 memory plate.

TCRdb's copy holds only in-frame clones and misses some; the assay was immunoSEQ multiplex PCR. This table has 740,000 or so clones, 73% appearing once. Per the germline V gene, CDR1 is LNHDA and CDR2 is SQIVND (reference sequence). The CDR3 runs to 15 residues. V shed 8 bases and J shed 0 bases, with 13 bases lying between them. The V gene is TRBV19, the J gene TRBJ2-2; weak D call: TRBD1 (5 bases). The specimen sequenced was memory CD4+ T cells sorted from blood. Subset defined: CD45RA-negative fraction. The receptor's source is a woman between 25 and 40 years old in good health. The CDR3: CASVRVHANTGELFF. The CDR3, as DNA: TGTGCCAGTGTCAGGGTCCACGCGAACACCGGGGAGCTGTTTTTT.